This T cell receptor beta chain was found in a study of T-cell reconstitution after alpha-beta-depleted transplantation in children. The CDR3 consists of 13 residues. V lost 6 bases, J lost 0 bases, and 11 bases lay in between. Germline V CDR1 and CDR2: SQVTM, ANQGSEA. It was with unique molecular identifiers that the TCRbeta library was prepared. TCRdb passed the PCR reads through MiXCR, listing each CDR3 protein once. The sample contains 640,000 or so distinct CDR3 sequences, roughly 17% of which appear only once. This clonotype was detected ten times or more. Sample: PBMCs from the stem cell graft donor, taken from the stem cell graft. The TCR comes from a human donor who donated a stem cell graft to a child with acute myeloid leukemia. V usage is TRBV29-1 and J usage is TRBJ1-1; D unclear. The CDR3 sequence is CSVSSRMNTEAFF. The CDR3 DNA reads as TGCAGCGTGAGCTCACGGATGAACACTGAAGCTTTCTTT.